The 25 T cell receptor beta chains below were found in one sample sequenced in a study of blood T cells in healthy people across ages. Together with a sample-barcoded 5' primer, a J-beta primer mix was included in a second PCR lasting roughly 6 to 12 cycles. From the 5' RACE reads, TCRdb called clonotypes with MiXCR, one entry per CDR3 protein. The sample includes some 760,000 distinct CDR3 sequences, approximately 25% of them seen just once. These data were also reused for a study on T cells of mothers and their children.

The sequencing input was blood. The receptors stem from a boy aged 5 to 17 in good health.

The rearrangement joins TRBV12-3 or TRBV12-4 to TRBJ2-5, with D unclear. V was cut by 1 base and J by 9 bases, with 6 bases left in between. CDR3 length equals 11 residues. CDR3 nucleotide sequence: TGTGCCAGCAGTTTAGAGGGCGCCCAGTACTTC. Translation: CASSLEGAQYF.

V gene TRBV10-3 combines with J gene TRBJ1-2, with unresolved D. CDR1 and CDR2 from the germline V gene are ENHRY and SYGVKD. V was pared by 0 bases and J by 2 bases, with 7 bases between. This CDR3 is built from 14 residues. DNA of the CDR3: TGTGCCATCAGTGAGTCCCCAGGAAACTATGGCTACACCTTC. It translates to CAISESPGNYGYTF.

This clonotype has a handful of counts. V usage is TRBV29-1 and J usage is TRBJ1-1; TRBD1 agrees at 9 bases. The germline V gene has CDR1 SQVTM and CDR2 ANQGSEA. With V trimmed by 5 bases and J by 3 bases, 4 bases remained unmatched. The CDR3 is made up of 13 amino acids. Here the CDR3 reads CSVTGGAHTEAFF. CDR3 sequence (DNA): TGCAGCGTTACAGGGGGCGCGCACACTGAAGCTTTCTTT.

The V call is TRBV14, the J call TRBJ2-3, with TRBD2 matching over 7 bases. In germline, CDR1 is SGHDN, CDR2 FVKESK. CDR3 length equals 15 residues. The V gene end was trimmed by 0 bases and the J gene end by 5 bases; junction bases not matched to a gene: 5. This CDR3 reads CASSQDIGLGDTQYF. DNA of the CDR3: TGTGCCAGCAGCCAAGACATAGGACTAGGAGATACGCAGTATTTT.

The chain carries TRBV3-1 and TRBJ1-1; 8 nucleotides match TRBD1. After removal of 3 bases from V and 7 bases from J, the junction contained 13 bases not matched to a gene. CDR3 length equals 16 residues. The V gene's germline CDR1 is LGHDT and CDR2 YNNKEL (reference sequence). The CDR3 sequence is CASSHEGAQGGNEAFF. In DNA, the CDR3 is TGTGCCAGCAGCCACGAAGGGGCACAGGGGGGCAATGAAGCTTTCTTT.

The rearrangement uses TRBV7-2 and TRBJ2-1; D remains ambiguous. V gave up 0 bases and J gave up 4 bases, with 4 bases separating them. This CDR3 has 13 amino acids. The germline V gene has CDR1 SGHTA and CDR2 FQGNSA. The CDR3 nucleotides are TGTGCCAGCAGCTTAGCTAATTACAATGAGCAGTTCTTC. Amino acids: CASSLANYNEQFF. The variable domain in full, completed from reference TRBV7-2 and TRBJ2-1, reads GAGVSQSPSNKVTEKGKDVELRCDPISGHTALYWYRQSLGQGLEFLIYFQGNSAPDKSGLPSDRFSAERTGGSVSTLTIQRTQQEDSAVYLCASSLANYNEQFFGPGTRLTVL.

This clonotype was counted between two and nine times. The V and J genes are TRBV27 and TRBJ2-6; D possibly uses TRBD1 or TRBD2 (6 bases each). Looked up from germline, CDR1 is MNHEY and CDR2 is SMNVEV (reference sequence). The CDR3 sequence is 17 residues long. Trimming took 6 bases from V and 0 from J, leaving 15 bases between them. As DNA, the CDR3 is TGTGCCAGCAGAAGGGGGGTTAGCTTCTCTGGGGCCAACGTCCTGACTTTC. Translating it yields CASRRGVSFSGANVLTF.

The chain recombines TRBV7-9 with TRBJ1-2, with D hard to call. V lost 3 bases and J lost 6, with 11 bases in between. Germline V lookup: CDR1 SEHNR, CDR2 FQNEAQ (reference sequence). CDR3 size: 13 residues. The CDR3 DNA reads as TGTGCCAGCAGCTTCGATGGGGATGATGGCTACACCTTC. It translates to CASSFDGDDGYTF.

This rearrangement joins TRBV12-5 to TRBJ2-2, with TRBD2 identical over 11 bases. J gave up 3 bases and V 3 bases, and 12 bases lay outside the gene matches. This CDR3 spans 19 amino acids. Germline assignment: CDR1 LGHNT and CDR2 FRNRAP. CDR3: CASGFRLAGGPGDTGELFF. CDR3 coding DNA: TGTGCTAGTGGTTTCAGGTTAGCGGGAGGGCCGGGCGACACCGGGGAGCTGTTTTTT.

This clonotype appeared once. The J gene is TRBJ2-1, the V gene TRBV27; TRBD1 agrees at 9 bases. The CDR3 is 16 residues long. Trimming removed 5 bases from V and 7 bases from J; junction bases left unmatched: 12. Germline CDR1 MNHEY, CDR2 SMNVEV (reference sequence). CDR3 in DNA: TGTGCCAGCAGTCCATCCGGGACAGGGATAGAGAATGAGCAGTTCTTC. Translated: CASSPSGTGIENEQFF.

The table lists this clonotype with a count of one. The V and J genes are TRBV10-1 and TRBJ2-7; 8 positions match TRBD1. J lost 5 bases, V lost 6 bases, and 15 bases had no gene match. Looked up from germline, CDR1 is WNHNN and CDR2 is SYGVQD (reference sequence). This CDR3 is built from 16 residues. This CDR3 reads CASSITCAQGGNEQYF. The CDR3 bases are TGCGCCAGCAGCATTACTTGCGCACAGGGGGGAAACGAGCAGTACTTC.

The sample holds one count of this clonotype. This chain connects TRBV4-1 to TRBJ2-1; 12 bases are shared with TRBD2. CDR3 length: 16 residues. The trim removed 2 bases at V and 9 bases at J, leaving 8 bases unmatched. Germline CDR1 is MGHRA and CDR2 is YSYEKL. CDR3 region: CASSQLLAGGPGEQFF. In DNA, the CDR3 is TGCGCCAGCAGCCAACTTCTAGCGGGAGGGCCGGGTGAGCAGTTCTTC.

The chain has TRBV4-1 and TRBJ2-5, with 12 nucleotides matching TRBD2. Gene TRBJ2-1 matches the end of the DNA better, so the J call may be wrong. The germline CDR1 and CDR2 sequences are MGHRA and YSYEKL. The CDR3 runs 16 residues. Here the CDR3 reads CASSQAFGLAGIEQFF. As DNA, the CDR3 is TGCGCCAGCAGCCAAGCTTTTGGACTAGCGGGAATTGAGCAGTTCTTC.

This chain joins TRBV27 and TRBJ2-1, with D possibly matching TRBD2 (6 bases). With 0 bases removed from V and 4 bases from J, the gap between germline ends came to 13 bases. The germline V gene has CDR1 MNHEY and CDR2 SMNVEV (reference sequence). The CDR3 totals 16 residues. CDR3 residues: CASSLSLLGGYNEQFF. The CDR3 DNA is TGTGCCAGCAGTTTATCCCTCCTGGGGGGATACAATGAGCAGTTCTTC.

The chain uses TRBV27 and TRBJ1-4; D uncertain. The CDR3 consists of 12 residues. Trimming took 3 bases from V and 7 from J, leaving 6 bases between them. CDR1 is MNHEY and CDR2 is SMNVEV in the germline V gene (reference sequence). The CDR3 is CASSFVGEKLFF. CDR3 sequence (DNA): TGTGCCAGCAGTTTCGTAGGTGAAAAACTGTTTTTT. Using reference TRBV27 and TRBJ1-4 for the parts outside the CDR3, the full variable domain is EAQVTQNPRYLITVTGKKLTVTCSQNMNHEYMSWYRQDPGLGLRQIYYSMNVEVTDKGDVPEGYKVSRKEKRNFPLILESPSPNQTSLYFCASSFVGEKLFFGSGTQLSVL.

The rearrangement links TRBV5-6 to TRBJ2-2; 16 nucleotides line up with TRBD2. This CDR3 region has 16 residues. The J segment lost 4 bases and the V segment lost 5 bases, leaving 2 bases of the junction unmatched. CDR1 is SGHDT, CDR2 YYEEEE, per germline. The CDR3: CASRGTSGRATGELFF. CDR3 sequence (DNA): TGTGCCAGCAGGGGGACTAGCGGGAGGGCCACCGGGGAGCTGTTTTTT.

This clonotype came up a few times. The chain joins TRBV12-3 or TRBV12-4 to TRBJ2-2; D remains unclear. CDR3 size: 15 residues. The V gene lost 2 bases and the J gene lost 10 bases, with 17 bases spanning the gap. This CDR3 is CASSLKGPPGSELFF. The DNA for the CDR3 is TGTGCCAGCAGTTTAAAGGGCCCCCCAGGTTCGGAGCTGTTTTTT.

V is TRBV28 and J is TRBJ2-5, with TRBD1 matching 7 bases. The J call may be faulty, since TRBJ2-7 better matches the DNA end. The CDR3 consists of 13 residues. Germline values: CDR1 MDHEN, CDR2 SYDVKM. CDR3 bases: TGTGCCAGCAACCGAGACAGGGACGGCGAGCAGTACTTC. It is translated as CASNRDRDGEQYF.

The chain joins TRBV4-2 to TRBJ1-5, with D tentatively TRBD1 (6 bases). Germline assignment: CDR1 LGHNA and CDR2 YNFKEQ. Trimming cost V 4 bases and J 6 bases, with 19 bases left between them. The CDR3 is made up of 16 amino acids. For the CDR3, the DNA is TGTGCCAGCAGCCCCAAACAGGGTGAGGGCGGTCAGCCCCAGCATTTT. Translated: CASSPKQGEGGQPQHF.

This clonotype was seen more than once but under ten times. V usage is TRBV6-1 and J usage is TRBJ2-5; 7 bases map to TRBD1. The length of the CDR3 is 16 residues. CDR1 and CDR2 (germline): MNHNS, SASEGT. V lost 6 bases, J lost 5 bases, and 15 bases stayed unmatched. CDR3 protein: CASRQTSDRRNETQYF. The CDR3 nucleotides read TGTGCCAGCAGACAAACATCGGACAGGAGAAACGAGACCCAGTACTTC.

This clonotype was seen a handful of times. This chain joins TRBV10-3 and TRBJ2-5; D might be TRBD1 (5 bases). The ends were cut back, 7 bases at V and 0 bases at J, with 12 bases in the middle. Per germline, CDR1 ENHRY and CDR2 SYGVKD. This CDR3 spans 14 amino acids. CDR3 coding DNA: TGTGCCATCAAGTCTGGGGCGTACCAAGAGACCCAGTACTTC. It translates to CAIKSGAYQETQYF.

The rearrangement links TRBV4-1 to TRBJ1-1; D might be TRBD1 (5 bases). Germline values: CDR1 MGHRA, CDR2 YSYEKL. The V gene lost 4 bases and the J gene lost 2 bases, with 17 bases spanning the gap. The CDR3 loop spans 16 amino acids. CDR3 in DNA: TGCGCCAGCAGCCGGCTGGGGGACCTACCAAACACTGAAGCTTTCTTT. This encodes CASSRLGDLPNTEAFF.

This clonotype was detected only a few times. V and J are TRBV29-1 and TRBJ2-7; TRBD2 matches 8 bases. The CDR3 has 16 amino acids. V lost 1 base to trimming and J lost 0 bases; unmatched junction nucleotides: 8. Germline CDR1 SQVTM, CDR2 ANQGSEA. The CDR3 here is CSVEGYSGIHSYEQYF. The DNA of the CDR3 is TGCAGCGTTGAAGGATATAGCGGGATACACTCCTACGAGCAGTACTTC.

This clonotype occurred a few times. The chain links TRBV5-1 to TRBJ2-3, with D possibly being TRBD1 (6 bases). Germline V gene lookup returns CDR1 SGHRS and CDR2 YFSETQ. V lost 5 bases to trimming and J lost 0 bases, with 22 bases between them. CDR3 size: 18 residues. The CDR3 spells CASSLSSPGQISTDTQYF. CDR3 bases: TGCGCCAGCAGTCTATCGAGCCCAGGACAGATAAGCACAGATACGCAGTATTTT.

The J gene is TRBJ2-4, the V gene TRBV6-6; D might be TRBD2 (7 bases). This CDR3 region has 14 residues. The V end lost 6 bases, the J end lost 0 bases, and 9 bases lay between the germline ends. Germline V gene sequence: CDR1 MNHNY, CDR2 SVGAGI (reference sequence). The CDR3 is CASSGGRAKNIQYF. CDR3 DNA sequence: TGTGCCAGCAGCGGGGGGCGAGCCAAAAACATTCAGTACTTC.